The entry below gives a single T cell receptor (beta chain) sequence along with its context. Its antigen remains unknown. The V segment lost 2 bases and the J segment 2 bases; nucleotides outside the gene matches: 7. Germline V gives CDR1 MNHEY, CDR2 SMNVEV (reference sequence). The CDR3 loop spans 17 amino acids. The data were obtained in a study of blood T cells in healthy people across ages. Study-level points and caveats: Diversity estimates from one million T cells were considered underestimates. CMV status of donors was not determined, possibly confounding expanded clonotype changes. Observed TCR beta diversity showed a strong correlation with the percentage of naive T cells as measured by flow cytometry.

A second PCR of about 7 to 12 cycles used a sample-barcoded 5' primer and a J-beta primer mix. There were at least 2.5 million CDR3-containing paired-end reads obtained from each sample. TCRdb re-analysed the 5' RACE reads in MiXCR, keeping a single row per CDR3 protein. Of some 900,000 distinct CDR3 sequences in the sample, around 48% were seen once. This clonotype was sampled from a man between 25 and 39 years old in good health. The sample consisted of blood. This chain connects TRBV27 to TRBJ1-5, with 9 bases matching TRBD1. CDR3 sequence (DNA): TGTGCCAGCAGTTTAAGGACAGGGGATTATGGCAATCAGCCCCAGCATTTT. This encodes CASSLRTGDYGNQPQHF.